This T cell receptor beta chain emerged from a study of patients and donors after allogeneic stem cell transplantation. The CDR3 is made up of 15 amino acids. Germline V gene data show CDR1 as SGHAT and CDR2 as FQNNGV. Trimming at V came to 3 bases and at J to 1 base, leaving 4 bases not matched to a gene. This clonotype appeared many times. TCRdb reanalysed the RT-PCR reads using MiXCR and keeps one entry per CDR3 protein. Of approximately 170,000 distinct CDR3 sequences in the sample, roughly 22% were seen once. The chain recombines TRBV11-2 with TRBJ1-1; the match to TRBD1 covers 8 bases. This receptor was obtained from a human donor who was either an allogeneic HSCT recipient or a stem cell or donor lymphocyte infusion donor (not recorded which). It is not recorded whose cells these are; they may come from a transplant donor. Sequencing was performed on blood, either unsorted or a sorted T cell fraction (not recorded which). The CDR3 sequence is CASSFGQGRNTEAFF. CDR3 DNA: TGTGCCAGCAGCTTCGGACAGGGCCGGAACACTGAAGCTTTCTTT.